This T cell receptor (beta chain) was retrieved from a study of Ad26.COV2.S vaccination and SARS-CoV-2 variants. About the research overall: Among those in the COV1001 Ad26.COV2.S trial arm was the donor. Intramuscular Ad26.COV2.S doses were given once or twice, 56 days apart. Whole-study results and caveats: Vaccinees and placebo recipients showed similar non-spike TCR breadth.

Assay used: immunoSEQ multiplex PCR; TCRdb lists only in-frame clones, some missing. The sample holds about 350,000 clones; about 88% are singletons and the top ten take around 6.4%. Germline V gene data show CDR1 as LNHNV and CDR2 as YYDKDF (reference sequence). This CDR3 contains 12 residues. Trimming shortened V by 8 bases and J by 2 bases, and 10 bases separated the two germline ends. Treatment noted: 15 to 20 received Ad26.COV2.S at low or high dose, single or two shots; several received placebo; per-sample allocation not given. The investigators took samples on day 63 after the first vaccine or placebo injection. Donation came from an adult in Boston who was aged 18-55 years. There are a few counts of this clone. The antigen remains unidentified.

The sample in question was peripheral blood, obtained in a trial of Ad26.COV2.S vaccine versus placebo. The clonotype was recovered from a person between 18 and 60 years old who received the Ad26.COV2.S COVID-19 vaccine or a placebo. This chain links TRBV15 with TRBJ2-7; tentative D call: TRBD1 (6 bases). CDR3 sequence (DNA): TGTGCCACCGCGACAGGTGCCTACGAGCAGTACTTC. This codes for CATATGAYEQYF.